This TCR beta chain stems from a study of cytomegalovirus exposure and HLA in healthy donors. Overall study findings and caveats: In a later analysis, TCR beta V- and J-gene trimming showed a link to a missense DCLRE1C variant.

Vbeta (60) and Jbeta (13) primers were used in the PCR. Assay: immunoSEQ multiplex PCR; the TCRdb copy retains only in-frame clones and omits some. The sample has approximately 110,000 clones; approximately 80% are singletons. The CDR3 runs 16 residues. Germline V gene lookup returns CDR1 SGHTA and CDR2 FQGNSA. V was shortened by 2 bases and J by 4 bases, with 14 bases between the two germline ends. A remark on this clone: Its specificity is not known.

The chain links TRBV7-2 to TRBJ2-2; a weak D match, TRBD2 (6 bases). Material for sequencing was PBMCs. This clonotype originated in a woman aged 35 to 49 in good health and CMV-seropositive. DNA of the CDR3: TGTGCCAGCAGCTTACAGTCGGGGACTTCCACCGGGGAGCTGTTTTTT. It encodes CASSLQSGTSTGELFF.